These 11 T cell receptor beta chains share one sample of origin, sequenced in a study of control samples from healthy donors and cancer patients. Clones were read by immunoSEQ multiplex PCR, and TCRdb kept only the in-frame ones, dropping some. Among about 120,000 clones, around 90% were seen once, and the ten largest hold under 2.5%. The sequencing sample was made of blood. These TCRs come from a woman in her seventies in good health.

This clone is a singleton in its sample. The chain has TRBV6-6 and TRBJ1-5; tentatively, D is TRBD1 (5 bases). The V gene's germline CDR1 is MNHNY and CDR2 SVGAGI (reference sequence). CDR3 length equals 14 residues. Trimming left V 2 bases short and J 2 bases short, with 7 bases between. The CDR3 sequence is CASSYMGGNQPQHF. For the CDR3, the DNA is TGTGCCAGCAGTTACATGGGGGGCAATCAGCCCCAGCATTTT.

This chain links TRBV7-2 with TRBJ1-4; no clear D. There are 13 residues in the CDR3. CDR1 SGHTA and CDR2 FQGNSA come from the germline V gene. Trimming removed 6 bases from V and 5 bases from J, with 10 bases in between. CDR3 DNA: TGTGCCAGCAGTATTGGAGCCAATGAAAAACTGTTTTTT. This translates into CASSIGANEKLFF.

CDR3 loop: CSVSQGVSNGYTF. Written as DNA, the CDR3 is TGCAGCGTGTCACAGGGGGTCAGCAATGGCTACACCTTC. V and J are TRBV29-1 and TRBJ1-2; TRBD1 matches 8 bases. The V gene's germline CDR1 is SQVTM and CDR2 ANQGSEA. The CDR3 totals 13 residues. V dropped 6 bases and J dropped 6; count of bases not matched to a gene: 9.

The chain has TRBV7-9 and TRBJ1-3; the match to TRBD1 covers 10 bases. The CDR3 is 14 amino acids. Germline CDR1 reads SEHNR; CDR2 reads FQNEAQ (reference sequence). V trimming: 6 bases; J trimming: 4 bases; junction bases outside the gene matches: 3. CDR3 DNA sequence: TGTGCCAGCAGGACAGGGGGCCTAGGAAACACCATATATTTT. Its protein product is CASRTGGLGNTIYF.

This clone was picked up a small number of times. The chain combines TRBV5-1 with TRBJ2-1, with 8 positions matching TRBD2. From germline, CDR1 is SGHRS and CDR2 YFSETQ. This CDR3 is built from 16 residues. V lost 4 bases to trimming and J lost 8 bases; unmatched junction nucleotides: 14. DNA of the CDR3: TGCGCCAGCAGCCACCTCCCGATTAGCGGGGAGGATGAGCAGTTCTTC. Its translation: CASSHLPISGEDEQFF.

J is TRBJ1-5 and V is TRBV12-3 or TRBV12-4, with a weak D call TRBD1 (6 bases). Deletions cut 4 bases from V and 3 bases from J, with 7 bases between. The CDR3 runs 13 residues. CDR3 residues: CASSSGANQPQHF. The CDR3 bases are TGTGCCAGCAGTTCAGGGGCCAATCAGCCCCAGCATTTT.

The V gene is TRBV3-1 (or the pseudogene TRBV3-2), the J gene TRBJ2-1, with TRBD2 matching over 7 bases. Germline V gene lookup returns CDR1 LGHDT and CDR2 YNNKEL (reference sequence). CDR3 length: 18 residues. V lost 0 bases and J lost 0; bases outside the gene matches: 8. The CDR3 sequence: CASSQDPSGPSSYNEQFF. In nucleotides, the CDR3 is TGTGCCAGCAGCCAAGATCCTAGCGGACCGAGCTCCTACAATGAGCAGTTCTTC.

This chain joins TRBV19 and TRBJ1-5; D is unresolved. Trimming removed 2 bases from V and 3 bases from J, with 5 bases in between. The CDR3 consists of 13 residues. CDR1 and CDR2 (germline): LNHDA, SQIVND (reference sequence). CDR3 DNA: TGTGCCAGTAGTATATGGACCAATCAGCCCCAGCATTTT. This codes for CASSIWTNQPQHF.

This clone was picked up one time. The genes are TRBV19 and TRBJ2-1, with 7 bases identical to TRBD1. CDR3 size: 15 residues. Trimming cost V 3 bases and J 2 bases; bases outside gene matches: 4. The germline gives CDR1 LNHDA, CDR2 SQIVND (reference sequence). CDR3 region: CASSIEGATYNEQFF. CDR3 in DNA: TGTGCCAGTAGTATCGAGGGGGCCACCTACAATGAGCAGTTCTTC.

In this sample, this clone turned up once. The chain combines TRBV7-8 with TRBJ1-2; maybe TRBD1 (5 bases). This CDR3 spans 14 amino acids. The germline V gene has CDR1 SGHVS and CDR2 FQNEAQ. Between the trimmed V and J ends, which lost 5 bases and 7 bases, there was a span of 17 bases. CDR3 protein: CASSRVRESGGYTF. The CDR3 DNA follows: TGTGCCAGCAGCCGGGTCAGGGAATCGGGTGGCTACACCTTC.

This chain uses TRBV6-6 with TRBJ2-2, with 10 bases fitting TRBD1. The germline V gene has CDR1 MNHNY and CDR2 SVGAGI (reference sequence). The V gene end was trimmed by 6 bases and the J gene end by 2 bases; junction bases not matched to a gene: 0. The CDR3 has 14 residues. CDR3 sequence reads: CASRTGGNTGELFF. Here the CDR3 DNA reads TGTGCCAGCAGGACAGGGGGCAACACCGGGGAGCTGTTTTTT.